This TCR beta chain came from a study of blood T cells in healthy people across ages. The germline V gene encodes CDR1 MNHNS and CDR2 SASEGT. The CDR3 is 15 residues long. Trimming cost V 5 bases and J 3 bases; bases outside gene matches: 10. Primed by a sample-barcoded 5' primer and a J-beta primer mix, a second PCR proceeded for about 6 to 11 cycles. TCRdb recomputed calls from the 5' RACE reads with MiXCR, one row per CDR3 protein. The table includes approximately 580,000 distinct CDR3 sequences, less than 25% detected once. These same data were also listed under a study on T cells of mothers and their children.

The chain links TRBV6-1 to TRBJ2-7, with 7 nucleotides matching TRBD1. This sequence was found in a boy aged 5-17 years in good health. Source material: blood. The CDR3 loop is CASSQGRQGLYEQYF. In DNA, the CDR3 is TGTGCCAGCAGTCAAGGAAGACAGGGCCTCTACGAGCAGTACTTC.